Shown below are 5 T cell receptor beta chains from a single sample sequenced in a study of CD8+ T cells in alopecia areata. Treatment given: oral pan-JAK inhibitor, 5-10 mg twice daily. Following RNA extraction, reverse transcription yielded cDNA that acted as the sequencing template. TCRdb keeps only in-frame clones here, not all; method: immunoSEQ multiplex PCR. The sample consists of a few hundred thousand clones, roughly two fifths of them appearing once. The material was CD4+ T cells sorted from blood, obtained at approximately week 31, from a patient treated with tofacitinib. The receptors stem from a human donor with alopecia areata.

This rearrangement joins TRBV5-1 to TRBJ1-1; D gene unclear. This CDR3 is 12 amino acids long. Trimming left V 2 bases short and J 5 bases short, with 7 bases between. CDR1 and CDR2 (germline): SGHRS, YFSETQ. The CDR3 DNA sequence: TGCGCCAGCAGCTTCCGGGGTACTGAAGCTTTCTTT. Protein product: CASSFRGTEAFF.

The chain recombines TRBV29-1 with TRBJ2-6; a weak D match, TRBD2 (6 bases). Trimming pared 6 bases from V and 0 bases from J, leaving 18 bases between. CDR3 length: 17 amino acids. The germline V gene has CDR1 SQVTM and CDR2 ANQGSEA. DNA of the CDR3: TGCAGCGTGGGCCCCGGAGGGTTTGCCTCTGGGGCCAACGTCCTGACTTTC. It translates to CSVGPGGFASGANVLTF.

The V call is TRBV5-6, the J call TRBJ2-1, with D possibly matching TRBD2 (6 bases). CDR1 and CDR2 from the germline V gene are SGHDT and YYEEEE. V dropped 0 bases and J dropped 0 bases, with 7 bases sitting between them. The CDR3 runs 15 residues. The DNA for the CDR3 is TGTGCCAGCAGCTTGGTGACTAGCTCCTACAATGAGCAGTTCTTC. Amino acid sequence: CASSLVTSSYNEQFF.

The chain couples TRBV18 to TRBJ1-2; tentatively, D is TRBD1 (6 bases). Trimming cost V 2 bases and J 2 bases, with 9 bases left between them. This CDR3 is built from 14 residues. Looked up from germline, CDR1 is KGHSH and CDR2 is LQKENI. The CDR3 sequence: CASSPRQGNYGYTF. The DNA for the CDR3 is TGTGCCAGCTCACCAAGGCAGGGGAACTATGGCTACACCTTC.

As concerns this clone: Other DNA sequences in this sample translate to the same CDR3. This chain connects TRBV5-1 to TRBJ1-4, with D unresolved. V lost 2 bases to trimming and J lost 7 bases, with 12 bases between them. This CDR3 is 14 amino acids long. Germline CDR1 is SGHRS and CDR2 is YFSETQ. CDR3 in DNA: TGCGCCAGCAGCTTAGGAGGGAACGGTGAAAAACTGTTTTTT. Its translation is CASSLGGNGEKLFF.